The subject of this entry is one TCR beta chain. The data originate from a study of blood T cell repertoires in COVID-19. Study context: The United States, Italy and Spain were the sources of the acute and convalescent COVID-19 samples. Sources were T cells, B-cell-depleted T cells, or PBMCs; the material itself was cDNA or gDNA.

Per the authors' pipeline: Estimates of nucleated cell counts were drawn from the amplification of reference gene primers. Clones were read by immunoSEQ multiplex PCR, and TCRdb kept only the in-frame ones, dropping some. V and J calls and clone size are given by that table; D and trimming were obtained from the DNA. The sample contains more than 35,000 clones, roughly 84% of which appear only once. The sequencing input was peripheral blood. The receptor's source is a man aged 45-60 years with active or convalescent COVID-19.

The CDR3 sequence: CASSVGASYEQYF. CDR3 bases: TGTGCCAGCAGCGTAGGCGCATCCTACGAGCAGTACTTC. The chain recombines TRBV9 with TRBJ2-7; D unclear. V lost 0 bases and J 1 base, leaving 5 bases between the germline ends. The CDR3 runs 13 residues. Germline lookup yields CDR1 SGDLS and CDR2 YYNGEE.